What follows is one TCR beta chain and its context. Its cognate antigen is unknown. The data belong to a study of human CD8 memory T cell subsets. Study results and limitations: Among T cell receptor chains, only the beta chains were sequenced in this study. Chao1 estimates suggested stem-like memory T cells exceeded precursor exhausted T cells in diversity. In contrast to effector memory cells, stem-like memory and precursor exhausted T cells had similarly high diversity.

TCR beta was sequenced from UMI-tagged 5' RACE libraries. One entry per CDR3 protein, without DNA, is what TCRdb gives after re-calling the 5' RACE reads. The sample holds about 6,000 distinct CDR3 sequences. Germline assignment: CDR1 SEHNR and CDR2 FQNEAQ (reference sequence). This CDR3 has 16 amino acids. This TCR came from a human donor in good health. The V and J genes are TRBV7-9 and TRBJ2-7; the D call from TCRdb, TRBD1, cannot be confirmed without DNA. Material for sequencing was CD8+ effector memory T cells (TEM) sorted from PBMCs. Subset of the sample: effector memory CD8 T cells, CCR7- CD45RO+ CD95+. CDR3: CASSTTDRGRPYEQYF. Looking up the rest from reference TRBV7-9 and TRBJ2-7 gives the full variable domain: DTGVSQNPRHKITKRGQNVTFRCDPISEHNRLYWYRQTLGQGPEFLTYFQNEAQLEKSRLLSDRFSAERPKGSFSTLEIQRTEQGDSAMYLCASSTTDRGRPYEQYFGPGTRLTVT.